This T cell receptor beta chain was observed in a study of cytomegalovirus exposure and HLA in healthy donors. Trimming took 3 bases from V and 8 from J; bases not matched to a gene: 8. Germline assignment: CDR1 SGHDT and CDR2 YYEEEE. The CDR3 runs 14 residues. Amplification used 60 Vbeta primers and 13 Jbeta primers. Libraries were prepared by immunoSEQ multiplex PCR; TCRdb keeps only in-frame clonotypes and omits some of them. The sample holds under 150,000 clones, 70% to 85% seen once. The chain is built from TRBV5-6 and TRBJ2-1, with 7 bases matching TRBD1. The sample comprised PBMCs. The clonotype originates from a man between 50 and 59 years old in good health and CMV-seronegative. CDR3 loop: CASSWGTEIDEQFF. In nucleotides, the CDR3 is TGTGCCAGCAGCTGGGGGACAGAGATCGATGAGCAGTTCTTC.